Shown below are 30 T cell receptor beta chains from a single sample sequenced in a study of cytomegalovirus exposure and HLA in healthy donors. PCR involved 60 Vbeta and 13 Jbeta primers. TCRdb keeps only in-frame clones here, not all; method: immunoSEQ multiplex PCR. The sample includes about 160,000 clones, roughly 70% of them seen just once. The sample taken for sequencing was PBMCs. All receptors derive from a man in his forties or fifties in good health and CMV-seropositive.

V gene TRBV7-6 combines with J gene TRBJ2-2, with 8 bases lining up with TRBD1. Germline trimming cut 5 bases from V and 7 bases from J; bases unmatched to any gene: 18. Germline V gene lookup returns CDR1 SGHVS and CDR2 FNYEAQ. CDR3 length: 18 amino acids. The CDR3 sequence: CASSPPQWGRGLYGELFF. In DNA, the CDR3 is TGTGCCAGCAGCCCACCGCAATGGGGCAGGGGGCTATACGGGGAGCTGTTTTTT. Together with reference TRBV7-6 and TRBJ2-2, the CDR3 gives the full variable domain: GAGVSQSPRYKVTKRGQDVALRCDPISGHVSLYWYRQALGQGPEFLTYFNYEAQQDKSGLPNDRFSAERPEGSISTLTIQRTEQRDSAMYRCASSPPQWGRGLYGELFFGEGSRLTVL.

CDR3 sequence (DNA): TGTGCTAGTGGCTTAGACGGAGATAACTATGGCTACACCTTC. Translated, it gives CASGLDGDNYGYTF. J is TRBJ1-2 and V is TRBV12-5; D unclear. The germline V gene has CDR1 LGHNT and CDR2 FRNRAP. This CDR3 contains 14 residues. Trimming took 6 bases from V and 1 from J, leaving 12 bases between them.

V gene TRBV6-1 combines with J gene TRBJ1-4, with D perhaps matching TRBD1 (5 bases). CDR1 and CDR2 (germline): MNHNS, SASEGT. The ends were cut back, 4 bases at V and 6 bases at J, with 12 bases in the middle. The CDR3 loop spans 14 amino acids. The CDR3 loop reads CASSVGRGDEKLFF. CDR3 coding DNA: TGTGCCAGCAGTGTAGGAAGGGGCGATGAAAAACTGTTTTTT.

The chain recombines TRBV27 with TRBJ2-7; D is possibly TRBD1 (5 bases). The germline V gene encodes CDR1 MNHEY and CDR2 SMNVEV (reference sequence). The germline V and J ends were trimmed by 3 bases and 9 bases, with 15 bases remaining between them. This CDR3 spans 13 amino acids. In DNA form, the CDR3 reads TGTGCCAGCAGTTTCGAAAGGGGCCGATGGCAGTACTTC. Amino acid sequence: CASSFERGRWQYF.

This clone was seen a handful of times. This sample also contains other DNA sequences that code for the same CDR3. CDR3 loop: CASSLGAGGSYNEQFF. In DNA form, the CDR3 reads TGTGCCAGCAGCTTAGGCGCCGGGGGGTCCTACAATGAGCAGTTCTTC. This chain joins TRBV7-8 and TRBJ2-1, with TRBD2 matching over 7 bases. The J segment lost 1 base and the V segment lost 1 base, leaving 4 bases of the junction unmatched. The germline V gene encodes CDR1 SGHVS and CDR2 FQNEAQ. This CDR3 region has 16 residues.

J is TRBJ2-7 and V is TRBV27, with TRBD1 matching over 7 bases. Germline V CDR1 and CDR2: MNHEY, SMNVEV (reference sequence). The CDR3 totals 13 residues. The V gene end was trimmed by 8 bases and the J gene end by 5 bases; junction bases not matched to a gene: 9. The CDR3 here is CASSGTARHEQYF. CDR3 DNA: TGTGCCAGCTCCGGGACAGCGCGACACGAGCAGTACTTC.

This rearrangement joins TRBV7-2 to TRBJ2-4; a weak D match, TRBD1 (6 bases). Germline-derived CDR1 and CDR2 are SGHTA and FQGNSA. CDR3 length: 15 residues. V was cut by 5 bases and J by 3 bases, with 14 bases left in between. The CDR3 nucleotides are TGTGCCAGCAGCCCCAGGGGATTTGACAAAAACATTCAGTACTTC. Translation: CASSPRGFDKNIQYF.

In regard to this clone: The junction does not match germline at one end; this may be a read error. This chain links TRBV7-7 with TRBJ2-2, with TRBD1 identical over 8 bases. CDR1 is SSHAT, CDR2 FNYEAQ, per germline (reference sequence). There are 14 residues in the CDR3. CDR3 bases: TGTGCTAGCAGGACAGGGTTGAACACCGGGGAGCTGTTTTTT. Translation: CASRTGLNTGELFF.

This chain connects TRBV19 to TRBJ1-2; no definite D call. CDR3 length: 14 amino acids. Germline CDR1 and CDR2: LNHDA and SQIVND (reference sequence). Deletions cut 7 bases from V and 4 bases from J, with 16 bases between. CDR3 in DNA: TGTGCCAGTACTAACTCCGGGGTGGGCTATGGCTACACCTTC. It encodes CASTNSGVGYGYTF.

CDR3 in amino acids: CASSQEPRVGGGSTDTQYF. The CDR3 DNA reads as TGCGCCAGCAGCCAAGAGCCCCGGGTAGGCGGGGGTTCCACAGATACGCAGTATTTT. The rearrangement joins TRBV4-3 to TRBJ2-3; 7 bases match TRBD2. This CDR3 contains 19 residues. Looked up from germline, CDR1 is LGHNA and CDR2 is YSLEER. Losses at the gene ends were 0 bases for V and 2 bases for J; bases not matched to a gene: 14.

The chain's CDR3 is CASSIQGHQPQHF. CDR3 coding DNA: TGTGCCAGTAGTATACAGGGTCATCAGCCCCAGCATTTT. This chain joins TRBV19 and TRBJ1-5, with D tentatively TRBD1 (5 bases). The CDR3 sequence is 13 residues long. Germline V gene lookup returns CDR1 LNHDA and CDR2 SQIVND (reference sequence). The ends were cut back, 2 bases at V and 5 bases at J, with 7 bases in the middle.

The V gene is TRBV30, the J gene TRBJ2-1; TRBD1 might be the D (6 bases). V was trimmed by 2 bases and J by 12 bases, leaving 11 bases between them. Germline CDR1 and CDR2: GTSNPN and SVGIG (reference sequence). There are 11 residues in the CDR3. The CDR3 sequence: CAWSPQGSQFF. In nucleotides, the CDR3 is TGTGCCTGGAGTCCCCAGGGGTCGCAGTTCTTC.

This rearrangement joins TRBV5-1 to TRBJ2-7; 11 nucleotides match TRBD1. V shed 4 bases, J shed 3 bases, and the junction held 3 bases outside the gene matches. The CDR3 extends over 14 amino acids. Germline loops: CDR1 SGHRS, CDR2 YFSETQ. The CDR3: CASSKGQGGYEQYF. The CDR3 nucleotides read TGCGCCAGCAGCAAGGGACAGGGGGGCTACGAGCAGTACTTC.

This clone occurred a few times. This chain joins TRBV11-3 and TRBJ1-2; weak D call: TRBD1 (5 bases). CDR1 and CDR2 from the germline V gene are SGHNT and YENEEA. The CDR3 length is 14 residues. Trimming took 6 bases from V and 8 from J, leaving 19 bases between them. The CDR3 nucleotides read TGTGCCAGCAGACCCCCGGGGGTATTGGAGGGCTACACCTTC. Protein sequence: CASRPPGVLEGYTF.

This clone came up a few times. V and J are TRBV10-3 and TRBJ2-7, with 7 bases fitting TRBD1. The CDR3 is 14 amino acids. Per the germline V gene, CDR1 is ENHRY and CDR2 is SYGVKD. V lost 8 bases, J lost 1 base, and 8 bases stayed unmatched. This CDR3 is CAISGTDSSYEQYF. In DNA form, the CDR3 reads TGTGCCATCTCCGGGACAGACTCATCCTACGAGCAGTACTTC.

This clone was observed a handful of times. J is TRBJ2-2 and V is TRBV29-1; TRBD2 matches 8 bases. The CDR3 contains 16 residues. CDR1 and CDR2 from the germline V gene are SQVTM and ANQGSEA. J lost 5 bases, V lost 2 bases, and 10 bases had no gene match. The CDR3 DNA reads TGCAGCGTTGAAAAGGGTCGGGGGGGATGGACCGGGGAGCTGTTTTTT. Amino acids: CSVEKGRGGWTGELFF.

A word on this clone: In the same sample, other DNA sequences code for this CDR3. J is TRBJ2-7 and V is TRBV6-5, with TRBD1 matching over 7 bases. CDR3 length: 14 amino acids. Looked up from germline, CDR1 is MNHEY and CDR2 is SVGAGI. V dropped 5 bases and J dropped 1; count of bases not matched to a gene: 5. The CDR3 region has the DNA TGTGCCAGCAGTCCCTACAGGGGTTCCTACGAGCAGTACTTC. Amino acid sequence: CASSPYRGSYEQYF.

In its sample, this clone was seen a few times. The chain combines TRBV7-9 with TRBJ1-1; D possibly corresponds to TRBD1 (5 bases). Germline-derived CDR1 and CDR2 are SEHNR and FQNEAQ (reference sequence). The CDR3 is made up of 14 amino acids. Deletions cut 10 bases from V and 1 base from J, with 16 bases between. In DNA, the CDR3 is TGTGCCACCATGACCGGGACTGCGAACACTGAAGCTTTCTTT. Translation gives CATMTGTANTEAFF.

This clone was seen only once. The chain combines TRBV19 with TRBJ2-7; 10 nucleotides agree with TRBD1. Germline CDR1 and CDR2: LNHDA and SQIVND (reference sequence). V shed 3 bases, J shed 5 bases, and the junction held 13 bases outside the gene matches. The length of the CDR3 is 17 residues. CDR3 residues: CASSIMPPGQGFHEQYF. In nucleotides, the CDR3 is TGTGCCAGTAGTATTATGCCCCCGGGACAGGGGTTCCACGAGCAGTACTTC.

This clone was seen more than once but under ten times. The chain recombines TRBV6-6 with TRBJ2-5, with D uncertain. The CDR3 loop spans 12 amino acids. Deletions cut 4 bases from V and 5 bases from J, with 8 bases between. The V gene's germline CDR1 is MNHNY and CDR2 SVGAGI (reference sequence). As DNA, the CDR3 is TGTGCCAGCAGTTTTGTTGCGGAGACCCAGTACTTC. Amino acid sequence: CASSFVAETQYF.

This chain uses TRBV7-9 with TRBJ2-1; TRBD1 matches at 8 bases. V gave up 5 bases and J gave up 8 bases; unmatched junction bases: 2. The germline CDR1 and CDR2 sequences are SEHNR and FQNEAQ (reference sequence). The CDR3 contains 12 residues. The CDR3, as DNA: TGTGCCAGCAGCACGACAGGGGATGAGCAGTTCTTC. Protein sequence: CASSTTGDEQFF.

This chain uses TRBV11-2 with TRBJ2-7, with D possibly being TRBD2 (5 bases). The CDR3 extends over 14 amino acids. CDR1 and CDR2 from the germline V gene are SGHAT and FQNNGV. The V and J ends lost 3 bases and 2 bases respectively, with 11 bases between them. The CDR3 reads CASSFGVGAYEQYF. The CDR3 DNA sequence: TGTGCCAGCAGCTTCGGGGTAGGTGCCTACGAGCAGTACTTC.

This chain joins TRBV11-3 and TRBJ2-3, with D uncertain. Germline CDR1 reads SGHNT; CDR2 reads YENEEA. The V end lost 0 bases, the J end lost 6 bases, and 4 bases lay between the germline ends. The length of the CDR3 is 12 residues. CDR3 sequence reads: CASSLDPDTQYF. The CDR3 region has the DNA TGTGCCAGCAGCTTAGATCCGGATACGCAGTATTTT.

The V call is TRBV27, the J call TRBJ1-4; TRBD1 matches 8 bases. V gave up 6 bases and J gave up 4 bases; unmatched junction bases: 10. There are 16 residues in the CDR3. Germline V gene sequence: CDR1 MNHEY, CDR2 SMNVEV (reference sequence). CDR3 amino acids: CASRTTPGQDNEKLFF. The CDR3 nucleotides read TGTGCCAGCAGGACGACCCCGGGACAGGATAATGAAAAACTGTTTTTT.

This clone has just one count. The chain joins TRBV2 to TRBJ2-3; 8 bases agree with TRBD2. The V segment lost 6 bases and the J segment 13 bases; nucleotides outside the gene matches: 12. CDR1 is SNHLY, CDR2 FYNNEI, per germline. The CDR3 runs to 13 residues. The CDR3: CASRDGLALHKYF. CDR3 DNA: TGTGCCAGCAGAGATGGACTAGCCCTGCATAAGTATTTT.

V gene TRBV2 combines with J gene TRBJ1-6, with 10 bases fitting TRBD1. The CDR3 sequence is 16 residues long. V lost 6 bases, J lost 11 bases, and 13 bases stayed unmatched. CDR1 SNHLY and CDR2 FYNNEI come from the germline V gene. The DNA of the CDR3 is TGTGCCAGCAGGGGTCGACAGGGGGCTGACGGAACACCCCTCCACTTT. It is translated as CASRGRQGADGTPLHF.

The chain links TRBV9 to TRBJ2-5; D possibly corresponds to TRBD1 (6 bases). TRBJ2-7 matches the DNA end more closely, so the J call is doubtful. The germline V gene encodes CDR1 SGDLS and CDR2 YYNGEE. There are 14 residues in the CDR3. The DNA for the CDR3 is TGTGCCAGCAGCGTAGGACAGGACGCCTACGAGCAGTACTTC. Translated, it gives CASSVGQDAYEQYF.

The gene calls are TRBV13 and TRBJ2-7; tentatively, D is TRBD2 (6 bases). The V gene's germline CDR1 is PRHDT and CDR2 FYEKMQ (reference sequence). This CDR3 has 15 amino acids. V was shortened by 0 bases and J by 2 bases, with 11 bases between the two germline ends. The CDR3 region has the DNA TGTGCCAGCAGCTTAGGCGGGGGACGAGCCTACGAGCAGTACTTC. This translates into CASSLGGGRAYEQYF.

This chain joins TRBV2 and TRBJ1-2; D uncertain. CDR3 length: 12 amino acids. Germline V lookup: CDR1 SNHLY, CDR2 FYNNEI. The V and J ends lost 3 bases and 8 bases respectively, with 10 bases between them. The DNA for the CDR3 is TGTGCCAGCAGTGACTCGGGGTGCGGCTACACCTTC. Translation: CASSDSGCGYTF.

This clone is a singleton in its sample. CDR3 nucleotides: TGTGCCAGCAGCGTAGCTCCTGACAGGAGCGATGGCTACACCTTC. This codes for CASSVAPDRSDGYTF. The chain is built from TRBV9 and TRBJ1-2; a possible D gene is TRBD1 (6 bases). Between the trimmed V and J ends, which lost 0 bases and 6 bases, there was a span of 15 bases. The CDR3 has 15 amino acids. Per germline, CDR1 SGDLS and CDR2 YYNGEE.